What follows is one TCR beta chain and its context. The target antigen is unknown. The data are from a study of cytomegalovirus exposure and HLA in healthy donors. Study-wide results and limits: Excluded were some V segments that proved indistinguishable, including TRBV6-2 and TRBV6-3.

Trimming cost V 10 bases and J 0 bases, with 9 bases left between them. Germline V CDR1 and CDR2: ENHRY, SYGVKD. The CDR3 runs 13 residues. PCR was performed using 60 Vbeta and 13 Jbeta primers. Some clones are missing from TCRdb's copy, which holds only in-frame ones; the method was immunoSEQ multiplex PCR. The table records some 120,000 clones, more than 65% of them present only once. Sequenced sample: PBMCs. The genes are TRBV10-3 and TRBJ2-2, with D hard to call. The TCR comes from a man aged 18-30 years in good health and CMV-seropositive. The DNA of the CDR3 is TGTGCCAGCTCGGTGACGAACACCGGGGAGCTGTTTTTT. It codes for CASSVTNTGELFF.